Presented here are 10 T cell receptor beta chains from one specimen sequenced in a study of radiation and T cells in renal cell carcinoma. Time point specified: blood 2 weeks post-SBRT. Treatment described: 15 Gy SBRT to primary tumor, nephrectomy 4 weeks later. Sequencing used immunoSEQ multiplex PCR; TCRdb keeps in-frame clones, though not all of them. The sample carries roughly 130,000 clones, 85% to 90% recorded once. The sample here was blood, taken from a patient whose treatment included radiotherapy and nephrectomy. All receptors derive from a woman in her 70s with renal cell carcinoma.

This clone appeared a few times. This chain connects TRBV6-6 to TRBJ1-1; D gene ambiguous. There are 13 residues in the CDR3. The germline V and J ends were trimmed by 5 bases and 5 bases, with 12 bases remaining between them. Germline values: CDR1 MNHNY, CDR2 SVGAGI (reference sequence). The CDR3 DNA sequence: TGTGCCAGCAGTACTGGGATGGGGACTGAAGCTTTCTTT. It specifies CASSTGMGTEAFF.

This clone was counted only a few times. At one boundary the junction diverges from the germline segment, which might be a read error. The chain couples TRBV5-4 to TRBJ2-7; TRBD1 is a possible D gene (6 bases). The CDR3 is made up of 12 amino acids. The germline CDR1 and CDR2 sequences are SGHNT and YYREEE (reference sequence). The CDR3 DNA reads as TGTGCCAGCAGTTCTACAGGGTCGGATCGAGTCTTC. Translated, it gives CASSSTGSDRVF.

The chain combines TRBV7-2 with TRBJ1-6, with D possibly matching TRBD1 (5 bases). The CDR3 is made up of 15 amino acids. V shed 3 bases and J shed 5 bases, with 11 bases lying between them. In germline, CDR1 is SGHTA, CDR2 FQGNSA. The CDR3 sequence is CASSLRGPNNSPLHF. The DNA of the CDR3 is TGTGCCAGCAGCTTGAGGGGACCCAATAATTCACCCCTCCACTTT.

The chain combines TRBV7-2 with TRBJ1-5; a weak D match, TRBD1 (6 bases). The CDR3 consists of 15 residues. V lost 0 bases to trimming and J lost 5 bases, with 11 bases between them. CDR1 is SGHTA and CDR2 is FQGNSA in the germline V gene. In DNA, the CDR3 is TGTGCCAGCAGCTTAGCCCCACAGGGAGATCAGCCCCAGCATTTT. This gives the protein CASSLAPQGDQPQHF. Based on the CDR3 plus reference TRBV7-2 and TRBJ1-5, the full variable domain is GAGVSQSPSNKVTEKGKDVELRCDPISGHTALYWYRQSLGQGLEFLIYFQGNSAPDKSGLPSDRFSAERTGGSVSTLTIQRTQQEDSAVYLCASSLAPQGDQPQHFGDGTRLSIL.

Here the CDR3 reads CASSYGNSGANVLTF. The DNA of the CDR3 is TGTGCCAGCAGCTACGGAAACTCTGGGGCCAACGTCCTGACTTTC. This rearrangement joins TRBV13 to TRBJ2-6; unclear D gene. Trimming left V 4 bases short and J 0 bases short, with 7 bases between. This CDR3 has 15 amino acids. Per germline, CDR1 PRHDT and CDR2 FYEKMQ (reference sequence). The variable domain in full, with the rest retrieved from reference TRBV13 and TRBJ2-6, is AAGVIQSPRHLIKEKRETATLKCYPIPRHDTVYWYQQGPGQDPQFLISFYEKMQSDKGSIPDRFSAQQFSDYHSELNMSSLELGDSALYFCASSYGNSGANVLTFGAGSRLTVL.

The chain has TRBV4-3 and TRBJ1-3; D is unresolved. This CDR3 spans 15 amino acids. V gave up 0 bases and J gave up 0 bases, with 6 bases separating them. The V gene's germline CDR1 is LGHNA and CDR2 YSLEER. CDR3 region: CASSQDQRSGNTIYF. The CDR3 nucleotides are TGCGCCAGCAGCCAAGATCAGCGCTCTGGAAACACCATATATTTT.

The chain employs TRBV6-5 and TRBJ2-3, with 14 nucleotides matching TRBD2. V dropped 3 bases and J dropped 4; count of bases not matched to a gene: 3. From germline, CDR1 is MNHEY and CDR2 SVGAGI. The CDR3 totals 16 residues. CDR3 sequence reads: CASSYGTSGGADTQYF. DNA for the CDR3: TGTGCCAGCAGTTATGGGACTAGCGGGGGCGCAGATACGCAGTATTTT.

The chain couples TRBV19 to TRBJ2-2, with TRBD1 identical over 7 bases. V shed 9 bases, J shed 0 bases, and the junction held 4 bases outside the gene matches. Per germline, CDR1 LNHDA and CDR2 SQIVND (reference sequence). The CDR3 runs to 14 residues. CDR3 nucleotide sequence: TGTGCCAGCGGGGACAGCGCGAACACCGGGGAGCTGTTTTTT. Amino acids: CASGDSANTGELFF.

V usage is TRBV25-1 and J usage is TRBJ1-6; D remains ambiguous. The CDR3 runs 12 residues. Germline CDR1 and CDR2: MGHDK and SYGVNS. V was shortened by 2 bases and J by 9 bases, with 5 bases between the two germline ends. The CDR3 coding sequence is TGTGCCAGCAGTGAACTATTTTCACCCCTCCACTTT. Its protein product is CASSELFSPLHF.

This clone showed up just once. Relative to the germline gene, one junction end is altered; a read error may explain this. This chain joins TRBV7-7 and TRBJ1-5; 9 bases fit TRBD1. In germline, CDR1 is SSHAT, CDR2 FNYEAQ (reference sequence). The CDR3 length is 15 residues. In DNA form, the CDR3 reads TGTGCTAGCAGCTTAGGGACAGGGCGAAATCAGCCCCAGCATTTT. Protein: CASSLGTGRNQPQHF.